These 23 T cell receptor beta chains originate from one sample sequenced in a study of blood T cells in healthy people across ages. With a J-beta primer mix and a sample-barcoded 5' primer, a second PCR ran about 7 to 12 cycles. TCRdb re-analysed the 5' RACE reads in MiXCR, keeping a single row per CDR3 protein. The top ten clones hold roughly 19% of a sample with around 800,000 distinct CDR3 sequences, 44% of them seen once. Sequenced material: blood. All receptors derive from a man aged 55 to 70 in good health.

The gene calls are TRBV2 and TRBJ1-6; 11 nucleotides agree with TRBD1. Germline-derived CDR1 and CDR2 are SNHLY and FYNNEI. V was pared by 2 bases and J by 10 bases, with 4 bases of the junction left unmatched. The CDR3 covers 15 residues. CDR3 in DNA: TGTGCCAGCAGTGAACGGACAGGGGGCCGCTCACCCCTCCACTTT. Its translation is CASSERTGGRSPLHF. Full variable domain (rest looked up from reference TRBV2 and TRBJ1-6): EPEVTQTPSHQVTQMGQEVILRCVPISNHLYFYWYRQILGQKVEFLVSFYNNEISEKSEIFDDQFSVERPDGSNFTLKIRSTKLEDSAMYFCASSERTGGRSPLHFGNGTRLTVT.

This chain joins TRBV3-1 and TRBJ2-7, with D possibly being TRBD2 (6 bases). Germline CDR1 and CDR2: LGHDT and YNNKEL (reference sequence). With 4 bases removed from V and 2 bases from J, the gap between germline ends came to 12 bases. The CDR3 covers 14 residues. This CDR3 reads CASSPFGGAYEQYF. The CDR3 coding sequence is TGTGCCAGCAGCCCCTTCGGCGGGGCCTACGAGCAGTACTTC.

The CDR3 is CASSRDIDQNTDTQYF. For the CDR3, the DNA is TGTGCCAGCAGCCGGGACATAGACCAAAACACAGATACGCAGTATTTT. The rearrangement joins TRBV7-9 to TRBJ2-3; possible D gene TRBD1, 6 bases. Germline V lookup: CDR1 SEHNR, CDR2 FQNEAQ (reference sequence). Trimming stripped 5 bases from V and 2 bases from J, with 17 bases between. The CDR3 runs 16 residues.

The chain links TRBV5-1 to TRBJ1-1; no clear D gene. The CDR3 is 13 amino acids. Trimming cost V 0 bases and J 4 bases, with 7 bases left between them. Germline V gene sequence: CDR1 SGHRS, CDR2 YFSETQ. CDR3 nucleotides: TGCGCCAGCAGCTTGGTTGCAGCCACTGAAGCTTTCTTT. Translated, it gives CASSLVAATEAFF.

The chain has TRBV7-3 and TRBJ2-1; TRBD2 agrees at 12 bases. Germline CDR1 SGHTA, CDR2 FQGTGA. Trimming removed 5 bases from V and 10 bases from J; junction bases left unmatched: 9. There are 15 residues in the CDR3. The CDR3 DNA is TGTGCCAGCAGCCCGATGGGACTAGCGGGCGGAGAGCAGTTCTTC. It is translated as CASSPMGLAGGEQFF.

The chain has TRBV20-1 and TRBJ2-1; perhaps TRBD1 as D (5 bases). CDR3 length: 16 amino acids. Looked up from germline, CDR1 is DFQATT and CDR2 is SNEGSKA (reference sequence). The V and J ends lost 3 bases and 4 bases respectively, with 19 bases between them. The CDR3 sequence: CSASPFQTAKYNEQFF. The CDR3 region has the DNA TGCAGTGCTAGCCCCTTTCAGACAGCAAAATACAATGAGCAGTTCTTC.

This sequence joins TRBV28 and TRBJ2-3; 9 positions agree with TRBD2. V lost 7 bases, J lost 4 bases, and 12 bases stayed unmatched. The CDR3 has 16 amino acids. Germline CDR1 is MDHEN and CDR2 is SYDVKM. CDR3 bases: TGTGCCAGCACTCTCCCCGGACTAGCGAGCTCAGATACGCAGTATTTT. Translated: CASTLPGLASSDTQYF.

This clonotype was seen only a few times. A junction boundary mismatches the germline segment, possibly from a read error. J is TRBJ2-7 and V is TRBV6-2 or TRBV6-3; D is undetermined. CDR1 MNHEY and CDR2 SVGEGT come from the germline V gene. The CDR3 is 12 residues long. The CDR3 reads CASSYSANERYF. The CDR3 DNA reads TGTGCCAGCAGTTACTCGGCGAACGAGCGGTACTTC.

The rearrangement joins TRBV27 to TRBJ1-6, with 9 bases fitting TRBD1. The CDR3 totals 20 residues. V lost 4 bases, J lost 0 bases, and 13 bases stayed unmatched. In germline, CDR1 is MNHEY, CDR2 SMNVEV (reference sequence). The CDR3 is CASSWDGTGSFSSYNSPLHF. For the CDR3, the DNA is TGTGCCAGCAGTTGGGACGGGACAGGGTCTTTTAGCTCCTATAATTCACCCCTCCACTTT.

This clonotype was found a few times. This chain joins TRBV7-3 and TRBJ2-1; TRBD1 might be the D (6 bases). The V and J ends lost 3 bases and 10 bases respectively, with 13 bases between them. Germline V gives CDR1 SGHTA, CDR2 FQGTGA. The CDR3 is 13 amino acids. The CDR3 spells CASSFAATGEQFF. Here the CDR3 DNA reads TGTGCCAGCAGCTTTGCTGCGACAGGAGAGCAGTTCTTC.

This clonotype appeared a few times. This chain joins TRBV5-6 and TRBJ2-5; TRBD1 matches at 9 bases. V lost 0 bases and J lost 1; bases outside the gene matches: 4. Germline CDR1 SGHDT, CDR2 YYEEEE. The CDR3 has 16 residues. The CDR3 bases are TGTGCCAGCAGCTTGGGGACAGGGGCTGTCCAAGAGACCCAGTACTTC. Translated, it gives CASSLGTGAVQETQYF.

In its sample, this clonotype was seen a few times. The chain joins TRBV27 to TRBJ1-2; D gene uncertain. The CDR3 sequence is 14 residues long. The V gene lost 3 bases and the J gene lost 7 bases, with 15 bases spanning the gap. CDR1 and CDR2 from the germline V gene are MNHEY and SMNVEV (reference sequence). CDR3 nucleotides: TGTGCCAGCAGTTTCACCTCCGCAAGTAGTGGCTACACCTTC. Translated, it gives CASSFTSASSGYTF.

This clonotype appeared a few times. The chain uses TRBV6-5 and TRBJ2-5, with 8 nucleotides matching TRBD1. The J call may not be correct, given that the DNA end is closer to TRBJ2-7. The CDR3 runs 12 residues. Germline CDR1 and CDR2: MNHEY and SVGAGI. In nucleotides, the CDR3 is TGTGCCAGCAGTACCACAGGGGGCGAGCAGTACTTC. This sequence encodes CASSTTGGEQYF.

The V and J genes are TRBV18 and TRBJ2-1; 10 nucleotides agree with TRBD1. The CDR3 has 16 residues. CDR1 is KGHSH, CDR2 LQKENI, per germline. Trimming removed 5 bases from V and 2 bases from J; junction bases left unmatched: 6. CDR3 nucleotide sequence: TGTGCCAGCTCATTAGACAGGGGGCGAACCTACAATGAGCAGTTCTTC. It yields the protein CASSLDRGRTYNEQFF.

This clonotype has only a few counts. This chain uses TRBV20-1 with TRBJ2-4; a possible D gene is TRBD2 (5 bases). Germline CDR1 reads DFQATT; CDR2 reads SNEGSKA (reference sequence). The germline V and J ends were trimmed by 3 bases and 13 bases, with 19 bases remaining between them. This CDR3 spans 13 amino acids. The chain's CDR3 is CSARGFVHGEQYF. The CDR3 DNA reads TGCAGTGCTAGGGGTTTTGTCCATGGGGAGCAGTACTTC.

The rearrangement uses TRBV7-9 and TRBJ1-2; TRBD1 matches at 7 bases. Trimming took 5 bases from V and 5 from J; bases not matched to a gene: 8. The CDR3 is made up of 14 amino acids. Germline V gene sequence: CDR1 SEHNR, CDR2 FQNEAQ (reference sequence). The CDR3 DNA reads as TGTGCCAGCAGCGCTTACAGGGGCGGATATGGCTACACCTTC. This codes for CASSAYRGGYGYTF.

This clonotype was seen repeatedly, ten times or more. This chain links TRBV6-2 or TRBV6-3 with TRBJ2-7, with 7 bases that match TRBD1. Per the germline V gene, CDR1 is MNHEY and CDR2 is SVGEGT. With 5 bases clipped from V and 2 bases from J, the junction kept 9 bases outside the gene matches. The CDR3 runs 15 residues. The CDR3 region is CASSPGTVRPYEQYF. CDR3 in DNA: TGTGCCAGCAGTCCCGGGACAGTCAGACCCTACGAGCAGTACTTC.

The V and J genes are TRBV4-1 and TRBJ2-7; possible D gene TRBD2, 6 bases. V was trimmed by 4 bases and J by 5 bases, leaving 24 bases between them. The CDR3 runs to 17 residues. Germline V gene data show CDR1 as MGHRA and CDR2 as YSYEKL. DNA of the CDR3: TGCGCCAGCAGCCCCAGGCTTGAAGGGACTGTAACCGACGAGCAGTACTTC. It translates to CASSPRLEGTVTDEQYF.

This chain uses TRBV5-1 with TRBJ2-1, with TRBD2 identical over 12 bases. Per germline, CDR1 SGHRS and CDR2 YFSETQ. J gave up 8 bases and V 4 bases, and 10 bases lay outside the gene matches. This CDR3 contains 16 residues. Written as DNA, the CDR3 is TGCGCCAGCAGCCGAATAACTAGCGGGGGGAAGCATGAGCAGTTCTTC. Translation: CASSRITSGGKHEQFF.

The chain links TRBV27 to TRBJ2-7, with 13 bases identical to TRBD2. After removal of 6 bases from V and 7 bases from J, the junction contained 9 bases not matched to a gene. The CDR3 extends over 15 amino acids. Germline V lookup: CDR1 MNHEY, CDR2 SMNVEV (reference sequence). This chain's CDR3 is CASSRGTSGVGEQYF. CDR3 DNA sequence: TGTGCCAGCAGCCGCGGGACTAGCGGGGTAGGGGAGCAGTACTTC.

This clonotype has just a few counts. The chain has TRBV4-3 and TRBJ2-1, with TRBD2 identical over 7 bases. The CDR3 runs 17 residues. Germline CDR1 LGHNA, CDR2 YSLEER. The V gene end was trimmed by 0 bases and the J gene end by 5 bases; junction bases not matched to a gene: 10. The CDR3 here is CASSQDLPRGTNNEQFF. The CDR3 DNA sequence: TGCGCCAGCAGCCAAGACCTACCGCGGGGGACCAACAATGAGCAGTTCTTC.

This chain joins TRBV20-1 and TRBJ2-4, with TRBD2 matching 9 bases. The closer fit of TRBJ2-7 to the DNA end suggests the J call may be wrong. This CDR3 contains 14 residues. Germline CDR1 and CDR2: DFQATT and SNEGSKA (reference sequence). In DNA form, the CDR3 reads TGCAGTGCCCCTAGCGGGGCGGGGTTCTACGAGCAGTACTTC. This sequence encodes CSAPSGAGFYEQYF.

This clonotype was counted a few times. Here the CDR3 reads CASSSMGRGRSSYEQYF. CDR3 DNA sequence: TGTGCCAGCAGCTCTATGGGGCGGGGGCGAAGCTCCTACGAGCAGTACTTC. J is TRBJ2-7 and V is TRBV7-6; D possibly corresponds to TRBD2 (7 bases). The germline CDR1 and CDR2 sequences are SGHVS and FNYEAQ. The CDR3 is made up of 17 amino acids. V was shortened by 4 bases and J by 0 bases, with 19 bases between the two germline ends.